This T cell receptor beta chain was documented in a study of vaccination effects on CD4 cells after COVID-19 (dated by TCRdb to the early 2020s). About the full investigation: To identify antigen-specific CD4+ T cell clonotypes by their expansion, the ViraFEST assay first stimulated PBMC with viral peptide pools and then applied TCR sequencing. Cultures from other donors in the study were sequenced using the Oncomine TCR Beta short-read assay on an Illumina iSeq 100. Pre-vaccine samples were collected from two convalescent patients 16 days and one week before the first dose, corresponding to 142 and 148 days after COVID-19 diagnosis. The study compared SARS-CoV-2 spike-specific CD4+ TCR repertoires before and after mRNA vaccination in COVID-19 convalescent patients and infection-naive vaccine recipients. Altogether, about 10 COVID-19 convalescent patients and several SARS-CoV-2-naive healthy vaccine recipients made up the full study. Around 2 million PBMC per well were cultured in IMDM with roughly 5% human AB serum, 10 IU/ml IL-2 and gentamicin, plus 10 ug/ml peptides. Two doses of either the BNT162b2 or the mRNA-1273 mRNA SARS-CoV-2 vaccine were administered to participants.

The CDR3 spans 14 residues, from the cysteine through the phenylalanine. Only CDR3 DNA is held: 42 bases, read in frame from base 1. Trimming takes 4 bases from V and 8 bases from J, and the germline ends sit 16 bases apart. CDR1 and CDR2, per the germline V gene, are SGHRS and YFSETQ. Library generation was performed with the immunoSEQ multiplex PCR assay. DNA from the CD4+ T cells that had been cultured and isolated underwent TCR beta CDR3 sequencing. In the original analysis: Non-productive TCR sequences were discarded, and reads were trimmed to the CDR3 region, with only CDR3s of 7 or more amino acids retained. The MANAFEST web app was used to pick out antigen-specific clonotypes by comparing their expansion in peptide wells with that in reference cultures. To count as positive, a clone had to show expansion at FDR<0.05 compared with the reference and with all other wells, an odds ratio above 5, and a frequency above 0.1% in two replicate wells. Cross-reactive clonotypes were defined as significantly expanded in SARS-CoV-2 spike wells and in at least one common cold coronavirus spike condition. CDR3 similarity was assessed by Levenshtein distance with the stringdist R package, and unrooted trees were built with ape in R 3.6.1. The table was pulled from immuneACCESS by TCRdb, which kept in-frame rearrangements only. Such tables lose some clones; where checked, under half of the loss comes from unresolved V genes, and the rest has no known cause. The V and J calls and clone size are taken from that table; D and trimming were inferred from the DNA. The sample table shows more than 60,000 clones, and about 72% are seen once. Less than 25% of the sample belongs to the ten largest clones.

The investigation overall reported the following: For convalescent patients, new clones induced by the vaccine made up most of the post-vaccine spike-reactive repertoire, and these new clones were largely distinct from the clones induced by infection. The study was limited by a small number of convalescent patients and lacked early post-infection timepoints. Both infection-induced and vaccine-induced clones contracted markedly at late post-vaccination timepoints, which is consistent with waning T cell responses.

After around eleven days of culture, CD4+ T cells were isolated with the EasySep CD4+ T cell isolation kit. Convalescent patients had PCR-confirmed SARS-CoV-2 infection between March and December 2020, before Alpha, Beta and Delta variants emerged in the United States. Half of the culture medium was replaced with fresh IL-2-containing medium on days 3 and 7. Unless noted otherwise, every peptide stimulation condition was grown in triplicate wells. Using Ficoll-Paque Plus gradient centrifugation, PBMC were separated from whole blood and then either used fresh or cryopreserved at -140C. The QIAamp micro DNA kit was used to extract genomic DNA from the cultured CD4+ T cells. This clone appeared a single time. The specificity of this receptor is unknown. No base quality information exists; no much larger clone differs at one position.

The sequences come from CD4+ T cells from PBMCs cultured without peptide, collected before COVID-19 vaccination. The receptor was isolated from a human donor who had a prior SARS-CoV-2 infection. This chain joins TRBV5-1 to TRBJ2-4; the D gene is possibly TRBD1 or TRBD2, each agreeing over 5 bases. CDR3 reads: CASSTSGAQDIQYF. The bases read TGCGCCAGCAGCACCTCCGGGGCCCAGGACATTCAGTACTTC.